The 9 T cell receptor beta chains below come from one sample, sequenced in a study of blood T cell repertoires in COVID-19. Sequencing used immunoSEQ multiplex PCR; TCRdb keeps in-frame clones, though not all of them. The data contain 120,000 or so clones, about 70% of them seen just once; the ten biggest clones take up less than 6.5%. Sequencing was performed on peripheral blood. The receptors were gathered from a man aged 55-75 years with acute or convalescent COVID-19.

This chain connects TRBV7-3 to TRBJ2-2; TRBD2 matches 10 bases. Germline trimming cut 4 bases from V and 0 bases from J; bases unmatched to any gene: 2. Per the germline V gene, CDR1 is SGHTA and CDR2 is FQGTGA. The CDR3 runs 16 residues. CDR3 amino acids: CASSSGLAANTGELFF. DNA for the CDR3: TGTGCCAGCAGCTCCGGACTAGCGGCGAACACCGGGGAGCTGTTTTTT.

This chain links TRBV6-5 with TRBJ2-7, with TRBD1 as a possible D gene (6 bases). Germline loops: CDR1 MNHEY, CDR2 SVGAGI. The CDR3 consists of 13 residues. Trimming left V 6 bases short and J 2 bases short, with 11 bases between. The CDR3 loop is CASRTGYTYEQYF. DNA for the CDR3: TGTGCCAGCAGGACAGGTTATACCTACGAGCAGTACTTC.

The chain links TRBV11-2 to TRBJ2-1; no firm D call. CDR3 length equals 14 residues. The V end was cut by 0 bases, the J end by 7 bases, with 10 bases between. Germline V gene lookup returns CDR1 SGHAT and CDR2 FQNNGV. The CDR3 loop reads CASSLDPSSNEQFF. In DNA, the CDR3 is TGTGCCAGCAGCTTAGATCCTAGTTCGAATGAGCAGTTCTTC.

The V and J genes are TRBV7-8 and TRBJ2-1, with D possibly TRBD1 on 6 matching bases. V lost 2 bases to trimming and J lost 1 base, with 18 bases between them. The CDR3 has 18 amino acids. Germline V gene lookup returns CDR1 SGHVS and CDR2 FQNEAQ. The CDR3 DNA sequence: TGTGCCAGCAGCTTATGGGCAGGGGCGAAATTGTCCTACAATGAGCAGTTCTTC. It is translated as CASSLWAGAKLSYNEQFF.

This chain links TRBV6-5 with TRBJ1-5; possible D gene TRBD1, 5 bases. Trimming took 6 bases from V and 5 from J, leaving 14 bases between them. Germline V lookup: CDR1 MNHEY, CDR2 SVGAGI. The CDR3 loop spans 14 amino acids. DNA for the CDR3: TGTGCCAGCAGACCGACAGTTCTCGATCAGCCCCAGCATTTT. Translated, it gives CASRPTVLDQPQHF.

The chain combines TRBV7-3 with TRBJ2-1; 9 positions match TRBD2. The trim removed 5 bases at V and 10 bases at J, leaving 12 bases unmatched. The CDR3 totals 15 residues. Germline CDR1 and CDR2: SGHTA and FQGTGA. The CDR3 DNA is TGTGCCAGCAGCCTTAACATAGCGGGAGTAGAGGAGCAGTTCTTC. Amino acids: CASSLNIAGVEEQFF.

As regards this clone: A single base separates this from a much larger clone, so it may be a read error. CDR3 region: CTSSPGPLKPHSGANVLTF. For the CDR3, the DNA is TGTACCAGCTCACCGGGGCCCCTCAAGCCCCACTCTGGGGCCAACGTCCTGACTTTC. The chain joins TRBV18 to TRBJ2-6; D is possibly TRBD1 or TRBD2 (5 bases each). CDR3 length: 19 residues. CDR1 KGHSH and CDR2 LQKENI come from the germline V gene.

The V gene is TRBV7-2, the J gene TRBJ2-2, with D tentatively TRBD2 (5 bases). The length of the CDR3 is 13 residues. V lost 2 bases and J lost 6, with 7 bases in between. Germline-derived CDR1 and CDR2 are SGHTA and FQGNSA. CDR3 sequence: CASSLFGAGELFF. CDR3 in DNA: TGTGCCAGCAGCTTATTCGGGGCCGGGGAGCTGTTTTTT.

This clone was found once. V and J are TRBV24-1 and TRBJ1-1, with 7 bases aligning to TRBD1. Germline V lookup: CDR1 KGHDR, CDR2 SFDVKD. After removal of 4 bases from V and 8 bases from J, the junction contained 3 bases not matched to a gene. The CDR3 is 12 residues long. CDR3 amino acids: CATSDPGQEAFF. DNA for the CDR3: TGTGCCACCAGTGACCCGGGACAGGAAGCTTTCTTT.